The T cell receptor (beta chain) described here comes from a study of T cells after yellow fever vaccination. Study as a whole: Preparing low-cell-number fractions relied on SMART-Seq v4 Ultra Low Input. The study's findings and limits: A small proportion of clonotypes was detected in both the CD4 and CD8 compartments. Booster samples showed a return of most primary-vaccination clones (under 98% CD4, about 87% CD8).

The germline V and J ends were trimmed by 5 bases and 4 bases, with 11 bases remaining between them. The CDR3 is 12 residues long. Germline V gene data show CDR1 as DFQATT and CDR2 as SNEGSKA (reference sequence). In this sample, this clonotype turned up a few times. Antigen unknown. A universal primer site and UMIs were added as TCR cDNA was made by 5'RACE template switching. Each CDR3 protein gets one entry after TCRdb re-called the 5' RACE reads with MiXCR. The sample carries about 580,000 distinct CDR3 sequences, around a sixth recorded once. The material was PBMCs, obtained around 5 days after the first yellow fever vaccination. The TCR originated in a man aged 18 to 35 who received the YFV17D yellow fever vaccine. The chain joins TRBV20-1 to TRBJ1-1, with D uncertain. The CDR3 sequence is CSAAFGGTEAFF. CDR3 DNA: TGCAGTGCTGCGTTCGGTGGCACTGAAGCTTTCTTT.